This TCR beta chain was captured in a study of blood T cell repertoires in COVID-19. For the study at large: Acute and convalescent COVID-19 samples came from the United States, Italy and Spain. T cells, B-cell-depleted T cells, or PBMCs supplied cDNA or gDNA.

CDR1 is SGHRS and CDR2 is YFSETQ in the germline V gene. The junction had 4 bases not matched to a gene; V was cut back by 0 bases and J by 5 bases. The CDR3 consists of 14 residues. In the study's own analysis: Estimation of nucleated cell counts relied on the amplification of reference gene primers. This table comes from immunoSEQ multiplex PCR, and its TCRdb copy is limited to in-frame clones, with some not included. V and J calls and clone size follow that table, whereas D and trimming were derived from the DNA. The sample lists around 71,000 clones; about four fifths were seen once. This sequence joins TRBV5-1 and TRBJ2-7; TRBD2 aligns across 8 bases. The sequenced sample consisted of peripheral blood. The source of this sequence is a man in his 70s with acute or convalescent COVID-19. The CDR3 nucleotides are TGCGCCAGCAGCTTGGCGGGAGGGCCACACGAGCAGTACTTC. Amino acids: CASSLAGGPHEQYF.